A single TCR beta chain is shown here with its context. The antigen it recognizes is unknown. Per-nucleotide qualities are absent, and no much larger clonotype sits a single base away. Systemically healthy Caucasian individuals from Russia, approximately 39 in total and aged 6 to 90 years, were included as donors. Each donor gave roughly 9 milliliters of peripheral blood, drawn into EDTA-treated Vacutainer tubes. Ficoll-Paque density-gradient centrifugation was used to isolate PBMCs, with at least 7 million per sample. Trizol reagent was used to extract total RNA from the PBMCs, yielding at least 6 micrograms per sample. The percentages of naive CD45RAhigh/CD27high T cells were determined by flow cytometry on a PBMC aliquot from every donor. This sample was included in a study of blood T cells in healthy people across ages (dated by TCRdb to between 2015 and 2017). Regarding the study in general: Template switching captured roughly one uniquely barcoded TCR beta cDNA molecule per two T cells in model experiments. To track age-related changes in TCR beta repertoire diversity, the study relied on deep sequencing normalized with unique cDNA molecular identifiers. The donors were divided into four age groups: young (average around 17 years), middle-aged (about 39), aged (about 60) and long-lived (roughly 88). For two donors (one aged 18 to 29 and one aged 80 or older), the study analyzed two additional independent replicas of 1 million unique cDNA reads from the same blood draw. Donors of different ages were randomly distributed across sequencing lanes to avoid experimental bias.

V lost 3 bases and J lost 3 bases, and the count of bases not matched to a germline gene is 1. The CDR3 goes from the cysteine to the phenylalanine over 13 residues. The entry retains the CDR3 DNA only, 39 bases that are in frame from base 1. CDR1 and CDR2, per the germline V gene, are SGHTA and FQGNSA. The library was obtained by 5' RACE. Sequencing instrument: Illumina HiSeq 2500. A second PCR of roughly 6 to 11 cycles was performed with a sample-barcoded 5' primer and a J-beta primer mix. Each TCR beta cDNA molecule received a unique molecular identifier from a template-switch 5' adaptor carrying 12 random nucleotides. Each sample yielded at least 3 million CDR3-containing paired-end reads. The Mint cDNA synthesis kit, primed by a TRBC-specific oligonucleotide, was used to synthesize first-strand cDNA from all RNA. Following uracil-DNA glycosylase treatment, a first 18-cycle PCR with universal primers M1SS and BC2_uni_R was performed on all cDNA. On the study's bioinformatics: Each sample was normalized by randomly selecting 1 million high-quality reads, each carrying a distinct molecular identifier. Reads sharing molecular identifiers were discarded rather than binned into consensus sequences. CDR3 identification, clonotype clustering and error correction used MiTCR with a Q25 quality threshold and the strictest error-elimination algorithm. Lower-bound total TCR beta diversity was estimated with a nonparametric unseen species model using Euler transformation. TCRdb reworked the public reads: Q25 trimming with fastp, MiXCR clone assembly, productive beta chains retained. Each CDR3 protein gets just one entry, which takes the most common genes and DNA from the rows behind it. TCRdb, not the original authors, processed these V and J calls. The sample table holds fewer than 1.5 million distinct CDR3 sequences, of which 42% were seen once. The ten largest clonotypes hold 6.5% to 10% of the sample.

Overall results and qualifications from the work: A strong correlation was found between observed TCR beta diversity and the percentage of naive T cells measured by flow cytometry. Estimates of total diversity based on one million sequenced T cells were considered lower bounds and underestimates. As age increased, observed TCR beta diversity per million T cells dropped in a roughly linear way, and a significant reduction was already evident by age 40. Compared with the aged group, the long-lived group had more naive CD4+ T cells, fewer expanded clones and increased TCR diversity, suggesting age selection. Since profiling was done on bulk unsorted PBMCs, naive and antigen-experienced compartments could not be conclusively compared. The CMV infection status of donors was not known, potentially confounding age-related changes in expanded clonotypes.

What was sequenced was blood. The chain was built from TRBV7-2 and TRBJ1-2, and 7 bases in between align with TRBD1. The receptor was isolated from a woman between 18 and 30 years old in good health. The CDR3 here reads CASSLGQHYGYTF. The nucleotide sequence is TGTGCCAGCAGCTTGGGACAGCACTATGGCTACACCTTC.